The rows below give T cell receptor beta chains drawn from one sample of a study of blood T cells in healthy people across ages. TCRdb recomputed calls from the 5' RACE reads with MiXCR, one row per CDR3 protein. The data contain some 900,000 distinct CDR3 sequences, less than 35% of them seen just once; the ten biggest clones take up approximately 15%. The sample taken for sequencing was blood. The source of these receptors is a woman older than 75 in good health. Each CDR3 is given without its conserved first and last residue. The size entry is marked missing in some rows and otherwise reads once, few, many or a size class.

CDR3: SAREGGRNTEAF; J: TRBJ1-1; size: -; V: TRBV20-1
CDR3: ASSPNSGRANEQY; J: TRBJ2-5; size: -; V: TRBV5-1
CDR3: ATSRDQTSRQETQY; J: TRBJ2-5; size: many; V: TRBV15
CDR3: SAPFGSSGNQPQH; J: TRBJ1-5; size: -; V: TRBV20-1
CDR3: ASSLAERDQNTEAF; J: TRBJ1-1; size: once; V: TRBV7-9
CDR3: ASSESRVPGVSEQY; J: TRBJ2-7; size: many; V: TRBV2
CDR3: ASRVTGTRRAGTQY; J: TRBJ2-3; size: -; V: TRBV2
CDR3: ASSVPGTPREQY; J: TRBJ2-7; size: many; V: TRBV6-2/TRBV6-3
CDR3: SASQSVNNEQF; J: TRBJ2-1; size: -; V: TRBV20-1
CDR3: ASSLGQGQQPQH; J: TRBJ1-5; size: few; V: TRBV11-2